Below, one TCR beta chain is given with its context. As yet, its antigen is unknown. This sample stems from a study of response to subunit inactivated influenza vaccine. Trimming took off 5 bases at V and 2 bases at J, with 2 bases between the two ends. CDR1 is GTSNPN, CDR2 SVGIG, per germline (reference sequence). The CDR3 contains 10 residues. Study findings and constraints: T cells newly recruited by each seasonal influenza vaccination are few, the authors suggested.

TCRdb analysed the RT-PCR reads with MiXCR anew, one entry per CDR3 protein. The sample yields around 200,000 distinct CDR3 sequences, about 15% seen once. This chain links TRBV30 with TRBJ2-3; D remains unclear. This specimen was CD8+ T cells sorted from PBMCs, taken 5 to 6 days after vaccination. The TCR was taken from a man in his forties or fifties who received an inactivated influenza vaccine. CDR3 protein: CAWSTDTQYF. The CDR3 region has the DNA TGTGCCTGGTCCACAGATACGCAGTATTTT.